The clone carrying this TCR beta chain was seen a handful of times. Its specificity is not known. This entry is derived from a study of siplizumab effects on memory and regulatory T cells. Study conclusions and caveats: Unstimulated subset assignment was obtained for only a minor fraction of alloreactive clones. The study found that siplizumab significantly reduced alloreactive sequences traceable to unstimulated CD4+ memory cells.

V lost 8 bases to trimming and J lost 6 bases, with 13 bases between them. This CDR3 spans 11 amino acids. Germline CDR1 is GTSNPN and CDR2 is SVGIG (reference sequence). The protocol was immunoSEQ multiplex PCR, while the TCRdb copy is restricted to in-frame clones and leaves out a portion. In the table there are roughly 110,000 clones, approximately 92% of which are singletons. What was sequenced was non-Treg CD4+ T cells sorted from blood. This sequence originates from a human donor in good health. This rearrangement joins TRBV30 to TRBJ1-2; D unclear. CDR3 residues: CAIGWDHGYTF. The CDR3 DNA reads TGTGCCATAGGATGGGATCATGGCTACACCTTC.